Listed below are T cell receptor beta chains from one sample, sequenced in a study of blood T cells in healthy people across ages. TCRdb called the 5' RACE reads again in MiXCR, with one record for every CDR3 protein. Among over a million distinct CDR3 sequences listed, 40% to 55% were seen once. Input material: blood. These receptors were collected from a woman in her sixties in good health. CDR3s include the opening cysteine and the closing phenylalanine or tryptophan. The D gene is left open where the match is weak. Some rows have no size entry. The others give once, few or many, or a class for an expanded clone.

TRBD1	TRBV5-1	15	TRBJ2-7	NA	CASSSSGTGYYEQYF	TGCGCCAGCAGCTCATCCGGGACAGGGTACTACGAGCAGTACTTC
NA	TRBV6-5	13	TRBJ2-1	many	CASLGEFNNEQFF	TGTGCCAGCCTAGGAGAATTCAACAATGAGCAGTTCTTC
NA	TRBV29-1	17	TRBJ2-7	once	CSVEATGDDKASYEQYF	TGCAGCGTTGAAGCGACGGGGGACGATAAAGCCTCCTACGAGCAGTACTTC
TRBD2	TRBV7-7	16	TRBJ2-7	NA	CASSAHGLAGHNEQYF	TGTGCCAGCAGCGCTCATGGACTAGCGGGTCACAATGAGCAGTACTTC
NA	TRBV6-5	19	TRBJ1-6	NA	CASSHQPGIELVLDSPLHF	TGTGCCAGCAGTCACCAACCCGGGATAGAGCTTGTTTTGGATTCACCCCTCCACTTT
NA	TRBV2	13	TRBJ2-5	NA	CASSEERRETQYF	TGTGCCAGCAGTGAAGAGAGGCGGGAGACCCAGTACTTC
NA	TRBV6-2/TRBV6-3	16	TRBJ1-5	once	CASSYSIGQPNQPQHF	TGTGCCAGCAGTTACTCAATCGGGCAGCCCAATCAGCCCCAGCATTTT
TRBD2	TRBV27	14	TRBJ2-7	few	CASSAGVPTYEQYF	TGTGCCAGCAGTGCGGGAGTTCCCACCTACGAGCAGTACTTC
NA	TRBV10-3	13	TRBJ2-3	NA	CAIFSGSTDAQYF	TGTGCCATCTTTAGCGGAAGCACAGACGCGCAGTATTTT
NA	TRBV27	15	TRBJ2-2	few	CASSLTRRNTGELFF	TGTGCCAGCAGTTTAACACGGAGGAACACCGGGGAGCTGTTTTTT
NA	TRBV3-1	17	TRBJ2-3	few	CASSGPVSGSKTDTQYF	TGTGCCAGCAGCGGGCCTGTGAGCGGATCTAAAACAGATACGCAGTATTTT
NA	TRBV29-1	10	TRBJ2-3	NA	CSVSRDTQYF	TGCAGCGTTTCTCGGGATACGCAGTATTTT
NA	TRBV9	16	TRBJ1-2	NA	CASSVDPVNLNYGYTF	TGTGCCAGCAGCGTAGATCCTGTGAATTTGAACTATGGCTACACCTTC
NA	TRBV20-1	14	TRBJ2-7	once	CSAKQTQSQYEQYF	TGCAGTGCTAAACAGACGCAAAGTCAGTACGAGCAGTACTTC
TRBD1	TRBV2	15	TRBJ2-5	NA	CASSEDRGWVNEQYF	TGTGCCAGCAGTGAAGACAGGGGGTGGGTTAATGAGCAGTACTTC
NA	TRBV15	13	TRBJ2-7	few	CATSRGEGYEQYF	TGTGCCACCAGCAGAGGAGAGGGCTACGAGCAGTACTTC
NA	TRBV5-5	15	TRBJ1-2	NA	CASSWRVRVLGGYTF	TGTGCCAGCAGCTGGAGGGTCAGGGTCCTCGGAGGCTACACCTTC
NA	TRBV2	14	TRBJ2-5	once	CASSGRSNLGEQYF	TGTGCCAGCAGTGGGAGGTCAAATCTAGGGGAGCAGTACTTC